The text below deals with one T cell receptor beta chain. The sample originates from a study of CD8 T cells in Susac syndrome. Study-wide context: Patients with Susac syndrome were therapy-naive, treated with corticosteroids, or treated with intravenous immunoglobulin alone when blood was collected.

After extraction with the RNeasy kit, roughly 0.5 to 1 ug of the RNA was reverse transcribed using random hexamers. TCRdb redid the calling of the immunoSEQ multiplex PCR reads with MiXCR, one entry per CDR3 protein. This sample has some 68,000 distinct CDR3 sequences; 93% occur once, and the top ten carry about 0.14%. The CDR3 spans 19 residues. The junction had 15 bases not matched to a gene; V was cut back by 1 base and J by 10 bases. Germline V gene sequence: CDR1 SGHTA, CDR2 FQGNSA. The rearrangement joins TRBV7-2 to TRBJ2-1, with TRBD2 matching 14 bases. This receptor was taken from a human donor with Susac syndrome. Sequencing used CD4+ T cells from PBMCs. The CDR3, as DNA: TGTGCCAGCAGCTTAGATGACCCTGGACTAGCGGGGGGCTCGGAGGAGCAGTTCTTC. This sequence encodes CASSLDDPGLAGGSEEQFF.